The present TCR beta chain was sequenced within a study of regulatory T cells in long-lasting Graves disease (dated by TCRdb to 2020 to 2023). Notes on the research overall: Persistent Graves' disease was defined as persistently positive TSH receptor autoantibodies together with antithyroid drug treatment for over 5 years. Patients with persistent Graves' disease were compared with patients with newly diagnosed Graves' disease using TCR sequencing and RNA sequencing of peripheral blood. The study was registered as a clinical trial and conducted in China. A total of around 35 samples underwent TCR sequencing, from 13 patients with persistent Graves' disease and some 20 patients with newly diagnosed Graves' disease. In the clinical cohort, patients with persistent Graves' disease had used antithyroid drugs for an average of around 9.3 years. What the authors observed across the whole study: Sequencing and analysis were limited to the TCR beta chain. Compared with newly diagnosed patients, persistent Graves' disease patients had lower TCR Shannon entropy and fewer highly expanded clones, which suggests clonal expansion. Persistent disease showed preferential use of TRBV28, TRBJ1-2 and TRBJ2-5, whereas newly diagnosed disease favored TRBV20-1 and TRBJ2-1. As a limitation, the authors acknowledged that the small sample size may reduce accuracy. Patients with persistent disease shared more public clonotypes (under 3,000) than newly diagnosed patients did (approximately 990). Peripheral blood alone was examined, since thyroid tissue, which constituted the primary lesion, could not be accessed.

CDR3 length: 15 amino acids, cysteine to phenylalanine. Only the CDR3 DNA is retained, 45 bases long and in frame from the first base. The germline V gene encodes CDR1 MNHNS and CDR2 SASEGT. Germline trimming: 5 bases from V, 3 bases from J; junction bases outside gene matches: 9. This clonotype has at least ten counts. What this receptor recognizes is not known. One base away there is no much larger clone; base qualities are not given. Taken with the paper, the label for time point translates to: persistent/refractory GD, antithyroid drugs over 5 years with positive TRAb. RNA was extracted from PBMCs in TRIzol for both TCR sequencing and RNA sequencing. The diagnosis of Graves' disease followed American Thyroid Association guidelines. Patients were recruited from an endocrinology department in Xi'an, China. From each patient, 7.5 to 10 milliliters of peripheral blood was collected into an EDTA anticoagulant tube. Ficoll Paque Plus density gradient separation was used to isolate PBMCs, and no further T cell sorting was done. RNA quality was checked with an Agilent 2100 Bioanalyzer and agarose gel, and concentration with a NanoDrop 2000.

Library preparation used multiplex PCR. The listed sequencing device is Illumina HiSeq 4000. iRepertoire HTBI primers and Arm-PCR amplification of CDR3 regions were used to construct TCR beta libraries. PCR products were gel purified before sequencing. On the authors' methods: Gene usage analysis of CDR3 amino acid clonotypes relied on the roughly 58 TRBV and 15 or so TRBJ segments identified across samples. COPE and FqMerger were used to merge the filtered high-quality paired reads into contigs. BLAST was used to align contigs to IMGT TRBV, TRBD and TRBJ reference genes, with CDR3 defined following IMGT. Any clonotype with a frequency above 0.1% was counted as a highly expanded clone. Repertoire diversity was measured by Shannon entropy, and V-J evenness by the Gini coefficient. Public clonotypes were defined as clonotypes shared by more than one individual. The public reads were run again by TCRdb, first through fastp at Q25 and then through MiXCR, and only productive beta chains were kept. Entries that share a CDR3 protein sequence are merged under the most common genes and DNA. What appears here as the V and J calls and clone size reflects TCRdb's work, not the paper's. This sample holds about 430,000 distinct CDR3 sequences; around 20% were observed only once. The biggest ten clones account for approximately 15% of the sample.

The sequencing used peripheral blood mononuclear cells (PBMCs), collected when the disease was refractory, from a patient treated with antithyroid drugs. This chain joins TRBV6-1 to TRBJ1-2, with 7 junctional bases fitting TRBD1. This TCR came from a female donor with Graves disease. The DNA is TGTGCCAGCAGTCCAGGGGGTTCGCTGGACTATGGCTACACCTTC. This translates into CASSPGGSLDYGYTF.